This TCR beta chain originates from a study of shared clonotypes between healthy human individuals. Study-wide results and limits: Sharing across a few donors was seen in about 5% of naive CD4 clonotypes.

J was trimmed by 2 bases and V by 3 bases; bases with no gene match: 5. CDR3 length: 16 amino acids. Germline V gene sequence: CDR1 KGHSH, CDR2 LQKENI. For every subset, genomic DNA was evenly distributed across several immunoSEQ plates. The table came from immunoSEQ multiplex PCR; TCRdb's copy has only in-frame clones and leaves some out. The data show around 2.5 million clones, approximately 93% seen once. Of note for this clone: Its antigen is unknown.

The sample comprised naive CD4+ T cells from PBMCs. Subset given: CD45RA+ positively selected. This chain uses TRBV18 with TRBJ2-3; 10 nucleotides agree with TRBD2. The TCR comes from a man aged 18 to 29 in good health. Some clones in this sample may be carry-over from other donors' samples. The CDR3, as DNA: TGTGCCAGCTCACCTGAACTAGCGGGGCCCACAGATACGCAGTATTTT. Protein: CASSPELAGPTDTQYF.